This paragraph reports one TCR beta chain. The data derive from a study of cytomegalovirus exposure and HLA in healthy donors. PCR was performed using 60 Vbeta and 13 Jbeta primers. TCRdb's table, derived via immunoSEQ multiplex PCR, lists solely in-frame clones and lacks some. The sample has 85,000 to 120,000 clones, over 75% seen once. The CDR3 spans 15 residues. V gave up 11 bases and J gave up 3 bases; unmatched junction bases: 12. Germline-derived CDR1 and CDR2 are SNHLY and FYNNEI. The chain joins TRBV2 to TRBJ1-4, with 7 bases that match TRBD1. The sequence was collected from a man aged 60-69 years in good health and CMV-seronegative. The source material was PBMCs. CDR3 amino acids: CAGGPTGAANEKLFF. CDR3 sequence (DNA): TGTGCCGGGGGGCCCACAGGGGCCGCTAATGAAAAACTGTTTTTT.